A selection of T cell receptor beta chains follows, all from one sample in a study of blood T cell repertoires in COVID-19. Here immunoSEQ multiplex PCR was the method, and the copy in TCRdb shows in-frame clones only, minus some. The profile covers 140,000 or so clones, with around nine tenths appearing a single time and 8.5% to 9% taken by the ten largest. Sequenced input: peripheral blood. Every receptor here comes from a woman between 45 and 60 years old with active or convalescent COVID-19. Both conserved end residues are part of each CDR3. The D gene is left open where the match is weak. Clone size is shown for a subset of rows, as once, few, many or a class of expanded clone.

cdr3_nt: TGTGCCAGTAGGATGACAGATTATAGCAATCAGCCCCAGCATTTT; cdr3_aa: CASRMTDYSNQPQHF; v_call: TRBV19; clone_size: NA; j_call: TRBJ1-5; d_call: NA
cdr3_nt: TGTGCCAGCAGTTCTTACCGGGAGGCCAACTATGGCTACACCTTC; cdr3_aa: CASSSYREANYGYTF; v_call: TRBV6-2/TRBV6-3; clone_size: once; j_call: TRBJ1-2; d_call: NA
cdr3_nt: TGTGCCAGCAGCCAAGATGCTAAACCTAGCGGGAGTCCAGATACGCAGTATTTT; cdr3_aa: CASSQDAKPSGSPDTQYF; v_call: TRBV4-2; clone_size: NA; j_call: TRBJ2-3; d_call: TRBD2
cdr3_nt: TGTGCCAGCAGCTTACTAGCGGGAGAAGGGGTTGGAGAGACCCAGTACTTC; cdr3_aa: CASSLLAGEGVGETQYF; v_call: TRBV13; clone_size: NA; j_call: TRBJ2-5; d_call: TRBD2
cdr3_nt: TGTGCCACCTCGTCAGGAGGCACCATATATTTT; cdr3_aa: CATSSGGTIYF; v_call: TRBV24-1; clone_size: NA; j_call: TRBJ1-3; d_call: NA
cdr3_nt: TGCAGCGTTGTCGGTGGGGCAGGGGTATCTGAAGCTTTCTTT; cdr3_aa: CSVVGGAGVSEAFF; v_call: TRBV29-1; clone_size: once; j_call: TRBJ1-1; d_call: NA
cdr3_nt: TGCGCCAGTGAGCGGGGCTCCCCGTTGGAAGATGCGCAGTATTTT; cdr3_aa: CASERGSPLEDAQYF; v_call: TRBV5-1; clone_size: NA; j_call: TRBJ2-3; d_call: TRBD2
cdr3_nt: TGTGCCAGCAGTGAATTTACGGGACAGTTTGGTTTCGAGCAGTACTTC; cdr3_aa: CASSEFTGQFGFEQYF; v_call: TRBV2; clone_size: NA; j_call: TRBJ2-7; d_call: TRBD1
cdr3_nt: TGTGCCAGCTCACCGGACAGAGCCACTGAAGCTTTCTTT; cdr3_aa: CASSPDRATEAFF; v_call: TRBV18; clone_size: NA; j_call: TRBJ1-1; d_call: NA
cdr3_nt: TGCAGCGTTGCAGACAGAATGAACACTGAAGCTTTCTTT; cdr3_aa: CSVADRMNTEAFF; v_call: TRBV29-1; clone_size: NA; j_call: TRBJ1-1; d_call: NA
cdr3_nt: TGTGCCAGCAGCACCTCGGGCGGGACAGGGATTCGGGATGAGCAGTTCTTC; cdr3_aa: CASSTSGGTGIRDEQFF; v_call: TRBV7-3; clone_size: NA; j_call: TRBJ2-1; d_call: TRBD1
cdr3_nt: TGTGCCAGTAGTATTAGCGGACAGGGCCCAAGTTCTGGGGCCAACGTCCTGACTTTC; cdr3_aa: CASSISGQGPSSGANVLTF; v_call: TRBV19; clone_size: NA; j_call: TRBJ2-6; d_call: TRBD1
cdr3_nt: TGTGCCTGGATCGGGGTTAATGGCCACACTGAAGCTTTCTTT; cdr3_aa: CAWIGVNGHTEAFF; v_call: TRBV30; clone_size: NA; j_call: TRBJ1-1; d_call: NA
cdr3_nt: TGTGCCAGCAGTCCCGTCTCCGGGGGCTACGAGCAGTACTTC; cdr3_aa: CASSPVSGGYEQYF; v_call: TRBV2; clone_size: few; j_call: TRBJ2-7; d_call: NA
cdr3_nt: TGTGCCAGCAGCCAAGAAGCATGGACAGGTTCTTACGAGCAGTACTTC; cdr3_aa: CASSQEAWTGSYEQYF; v_call: TRBV14; clone_size: NA; j_call: TRBJ2-7; d_call: TRBD1
cdr3_nt: TGTGCCAGTAGTGTCGGACTAGCGGGAAAATACGAGCAGTACTTC; cdr3_aa: CASSVGLAGKYEQYF; v_call: TRBV19; clone_size: NA; j_call: TRBJ2-7; d_call: TRBD2
cdr3_nt: TGTGCCAGCAGCGCGACTAGCGTAGAGCAGTTCTTC; cdr3_aa: CASSATSVEQFF; v_call: TRBV9; clone_size: NA; j_call: TRBJ2-1; d_call: TRBD2
cdr3_nt: TGTGCCAGCGGACAAGGCCCTCTTAATTCACCCCTCCACTTT; cdr3_aa: CASGQGPLNSPLHF; v_call: TRBV7-2; clone_size: NA; j_call: TRBJ1-6; d_call: NA
cdr3_nt: TGTGCCAGCAGTTTAAATTTCCCCGCCGGGGTGACTGAAGCTTTCTTT; cdr3_aa: CASSLNFPAGVTEAFF; v_call: TRBV27; clone_size: NA; j_call: TRBJ1-1; d_call: NA
cdr3_nt: TGCGCCAGCAGCCAGATGACAGGGGGGATTGAAAAACTGTTTTTT; cdr3_aa: CASSQMTGGIEKLFF; v_call: TRBV4-3; clone_size: NA; j_call: TRBJ1-4; d_call: TRBD1
cdr3_nt: TGCGCCAGCAGCCAAAGGGACTACCTTTCCTACAATGAGCAGTTCTTC; cdr3_aa: CASSQRDYLSYNEQFF; v_call: TRBV4-1; clone_size: NA; j_call: TRBJ2-1; d_call: TRBD2
cdr3_nt: TGTGCCAGCAGCCTAGGACTCTTCTACGAGCAGTACTTC; cdr3_aa: CASSLGLFYEQYF; v_call: TRBV7-2; clone_size: NA; j_call: TRBJ2-7; d_call: NA
cdr3_nt: TGCGCCAGCAGCCCCGGGACTAGCGGGTGGCAAGAGACCCAGTACTTC; cdr3_aa: CASSPGTSGWQETQYF; v_call: TRBV5-1; clone_size: once; j_call: TRBJ2-5; d_call: TRBD2
cdr3_nt: TGTGCCAGCAGACAAAGGGGGGGCACGAACACTGAAGCTTTCTTT; cdr3_aa: CASRQRGGTNTEAFF; v_call: TRBV27; clone_size: once; j_call: TRBJ1-1; d_call: NA
cdr3_nt: TGTGCCAGCAGCTTGGGAGGACAGGGTTTTTATGGCTACACCTTC; cdr3_aa: CASSLGGQGFYGYTF; v_call: TRBV7-9; clone_size: NA; j_call: TRBJ1-2; d_call: TRBD1
cdr3_nt: TGCAGCGTTGTACGGACAGGTACCCGTATTGAGCAGTACTTC; cdr3_aa: CSVVRTGTRIEQYF; v_call: TRBV29-1; clone_size: NA; j_call: TRBJ2-7; d_call: TRBD1
cdr3_nt: TGTGCCAGCAGTGAATGGGCTAGCGGAAAAGAGACCCAGTACTTC; cdr3_aa: CASSEWASGKETQYF; v_call: TRBV25-1; clone_size: NA; j_call: TRBJ2-5; d_call: TRBD2
cdr3_nt: TGTGCCAGCAGCAGGAACAGGGAAACTTACTCCTACGAGCAGTACTTC; cdr3_aa: CASSRNRETYSYEQYF; v_call: TRBV5-5; clone_size: NA; j_call: TRBJ2-7; d_call: NA
cdr3_nt: TGTGCCAGTAGTCTCTATCGAAATCAGCCCCAGCATTTT; cdr3_aa: CASSLYRNQPQHF; v_call: TRBV19; clone_size: NA; j_call: TRBJ1-5; d_call: NA
cdr3_nt: TGTGCCAGCAGCCGCAGTTCAGGGGGGAACACTGAAGCTTTCTTT; cdr3_aa: CASSRSSGGNTEAFF; v_call: TRBV16; clone_size: NA; j_call: TRBJ1-1; d_call: TRBD1
cdr3_nt: TGTGCCAGCTCACCGGGCAGGAACACTGAAGCTTTCTTT; cdr3_aa: CASSPGRNTEAFF; v_call: TRBV18; clone_size: NA; j_call: TRBJ1-1; d_call: NA
cdr3_nt: TGTGCCAGCAGTCCGGGACTCTATTACAATGAGCAGTTCTTC; cdr3_aa: CASSPGLYYNEQFF; v_call: TRBV28; clone_size: NA; j_call: TRBJ2-1; d_call: NA
cdr3_nt: TGTGCCAGCAGCCCTCGACTAGCAGAGACCGGGGAGCTGTTTTTT; cdr3_aa: CASSPRLAETGELFF; v_call: TRBV7-3; clone_size: NA; j_call: TRBJ2-2; d_call: TRBD2
cdr3_nt: TGTGCCAGCAGTTCGGGACAGGATAATGAAAAACTGTTTTTT; cdr3_aa: CASSSGQDNEKLFF; v_call: TRBV28; clone_size: NA; j_call: TRBJ1-4; d_call: TRBD1
cdr3_nt: TGCAGCGTTGACCGTATTCTCTATGGCTACACCTTC; cdr3_aa: CSVDRILYGYTF; v_call: TRBV29-1; clone_size: NA; j_call: TRBJ1-2; d_call: NA
cdr3_nt: TGTGCCACCAGCAGAGGGTATGGGACAGGGTTTAGTACAGATACGCAGTATTTT; cdr3_aa: CATSRGYGTGFSTDTQYF; v_call: TRBV15; clone_size: NA; j_call: TRBJ2-3; d_call: TRBD1
cdr3_nt: TGTGCCAGCAGTTACGGACAGGGGCCGCGGGGGGCCACAGATACGCAGTATTTT; cdr3_aa: CASSYGQGPRGATDTQYF; v_call: TRBV28; clone_size: NA; j_call: TRBJ2-3; d_call: NA
cdr3_nt: TGTGCCAGCAGTTTGAGTAGAGGGACAATTGGCTACACCTTC; cdr3_aa: CASSLSRGTIGYTF; v_call: TRBV6-2/TRBV6-3; clone_size: NA; j_call: TRBJ1-2; d_call: NA
cdr3_nt: TGTGCCATCACAGGGGCCAGCTCCTACAATGAGCAGTTCTTC; cdr3_aa: CAITGASSYNEQFF; v_call: TRBV7-9; clone_size: NA; j_call: TRBJ2-1; d_call: TRBD1
cdr3_nt: TGTGCCAGCAGCCAATCAACGGGGTTACAAGAGACCCAGTACTTC; cdr3_aa: CASSQSTGLQETQYF; v_call: TRBV3-1/TRBV3-2; clone_size: once; j_call: TRBJ2-5; d_call: NA
cdr3_nt: TGTGCCAGCAGCTTAACTCCCCTCAATGGCGAGCAGTACTTC; cdr3_aa: CASSLTPLNGEQYF; v_call: TRBV7-2; clone_size: few; j_call: TRBJ2-7; d_call: NA
cdr3_nt: TGTGCCAGCAGTGACATTCCCACCGGGACATCTAGTGAAGCTTTCTTT; cdr3_aa: CASSDIPTGTSSEAFF; v_call: TRBV6-2/TRBV6-3; clone_size: NA; j_call: TRBJ1-1; d_call: NA
cdr3_nt: TGTGCCAGCAGCTTTGAATGGGGGGGCCGTGAGCAGTTCTTC; cdr3_aa: CASSFEWGGREQFF; v_call: TRBV7-2; clone_size: NA; j_call: TRBJ2-1; d_call: NA
cdr3_nt: TGTGCCAGCAGCACATGGGGGGAGGCCGTCACAGATACGCAGTATTTT; cdr3_aa: CASSTWGEAVTDTQYF; v_call: TRBV7-2; clone_size: NA; j_call: TRBJ2-3; d_call: NA
cdr3_nt: TGTGCCAGCAGCCAAGAAATCCTCTCTGGAAACACCATATATTTT; cdr3_aa: CASSQEILSGNTIYF; v_call: TRBV3-1/TRBV3-2; clone_size: NA; j_call: TRBJ1-3; d_call: NA
cdr3_nt: TGCGCCAGCAGCCAAGGGTCTATACTATGGGGCTCGGAAGCTTTCTTT; cdr3_aa: CASSQGSILWGSEAFF; v_call: TRBV4-1; clone_size: NA; j_call: TRBJ1-1; d_call: NA
cdr3_nt: TGTGCCAGCAGCCCAAGACCACAGGGGTCTGGGGCCAACGTCCTGACTTTC; cdr3_aa: CASSPRPQGSGANVLTF; v_call: TRBV7-2; clone_size: NA; j_call: TRBJ2-6; d_call: TRBD1
cdr3_nt: TGTGCCAGCAGCCCACCGGAAGGGAGGGGGTGGCAGCCCCAGCATTTT; cdr3_aa: CASSPPEGRGWQPQHF; v_call: TRBV7-3; clone_size: NA; j_call: TRBJ1-5; d_call: NA
cdr3_nt: TGCAGCGTTGAGAGGGCTGATCGGAAACTGTTTTTT; cdr3_aa: CSVERADRKLFF; v_call: TRBV29-1; clone_size: NA; j_call: TRBJ1-4; d_call: NA
cdr3_nt: TGTGCCAGCACAATCCGCCTAGCGGGAGGCCAAGAGACCCAGTACTTC; cdr3_aa: CASTIRLAGGQETQYF; v_call: TRBV5-4; clone_size: NA; j_call: TRBJ2-5; d_call: TRBD2
cdr3_nt: TGTGCCAGCAGCCAAGTTGAGCGGGGGGGCGACGAGCAGTACTTC; cdr3_aa: CASSQVERGGDEQYF; v_call: TRBV14; clone_size: once; j_call: TRBJ2-7; d_call: TRBD2
cdr3_nt: TGTGCCAGCAGTTCCGACGGGGGTAACACTGAAGCTTTCTTT; cdr3_aa: CASSSDGGNTEAFF; v_call: TRBV27; clone_size: NA; j_call: TRBJ1-1; d_call: NA